These 6 T cell receptor beta chains originate from one sample sequenced in a study of blood T cell repertoires in COVID-19. TCRdb keeps only in-frame clones here, not all; method: immunoSEQ multiplex PCR. Among 230,000 or so clones listed, 88% were seen once. Sequenced sample: PBMCs or T cells enriched from blood (not recorded which). The receptors come from a woman aged 50 to 60 with acute COVID-19.

The chain links TRBV7-2 to TRBJ2-2; weak D call: TRBD1 (5 bases). The V end lost 4 bases, the J end lost 2 bases, and 8 bases lay between the germline ends. This CDR3 region has 14 residues. CDR1 and CDR2 (germline): SGHTA, FQGNSA. DNA for the CDR3: TGTGCCAGCAGCTATCAGGGTAACACCGGGGAGCTGTTTTTT. It is translated as CASSYQGNTGELFF. Full variable domain (missing parts from reference TRBV7-2 and TRBJ2-2): GAGVSQSPSNKVTEKGKDVELRCDPISGHTALYWYRQSLGQGLEFLIYFQGNSAPDKSGLPSDRFSAERTGGSVSTLTIQRTQQEDSAVYLCASSYQGNTGELFFGEGSRLTVL.

The sample holds a few counts of this clone. The rearrangement links TRBV28 to TRBJ2-7; 7 nucleotides match TRBD1. V was pared by 6 bases and J by 3 bases, with 8 bases of the junction left unmatched. This CDR3 has 14 amino acids. Germline V gives CDR1 MDHEN, CDR2 SYDVKM. CDR3 protein: CASSRQGPFYEQYF. The CDR3 DNA follows: TGTGCCAGCAGCCGACAGGGCCCCTTCTACGAGCAGTACTTC.

This chain connects TRBV29-1 to TRBJ2-5; perhaps TRBD1 as D (6 bases). CDR3 length: 13 amino acids. Germline CDR1 SQVTM, CDR2 ANQGSEA. V was cut by 4 bases and J by 2 bases, with 11 bases left in between. The CDR3 DNA is TGCAGCGTTGCGGGACAAGCACAAGAGACCCAGTACTTC. Protein sequence: CSVAGQAQETQYF.

The V and J genes are TRBV9 and TRBJ2-7; TRBD1 aligns across 12 bases. With V trimmed by 3 bases and J by 2 bases, 3 bases remained unmatched. CDR1 and CDR2 (germline): SGDLS, YYNGEE. This CDR3 comprises 15 residues. The CDR3 DNA sequence: TGTGCCAGCAGCGCAAGGGACAGGGGGCCCTACGAGCAGTACTTC. Protein: CASSARDRGPYEQYF.

This chain uses TRBV24-1 with TRBJ2-1; a weak D match, TRBD1 (6 bases). In germline, CDR1 is KGHDR, CDR2 SFDVKD. Deletions cut 6 bases from V and 8 bases from J, with 16 bases between. This CDR3 spans 14 amino acids. The CDR3 is CATSHGTKGDEQFF. DNA of the CDR3: TGTGCCACCAGTCACGGGACAAAAGGGGATGAGCAGTTCTTC.

The gene calls are TRBV5-4 and TRBJ1-1; D might be TRBD1 (5 bases). V lost 1 base and J lost 5, with 9 bases in between. The germline gives CDR1 SGHNT, CDR2 YYREEE (reference sequence). The CDR3 totals 13 residues. Here the CDR3 reads CASSLFRVTEAFF. In DNA, the CDR3 is TGTGCCAGCAGCTTGTTCAGGGTTACTGAAGCTTTCTTT.